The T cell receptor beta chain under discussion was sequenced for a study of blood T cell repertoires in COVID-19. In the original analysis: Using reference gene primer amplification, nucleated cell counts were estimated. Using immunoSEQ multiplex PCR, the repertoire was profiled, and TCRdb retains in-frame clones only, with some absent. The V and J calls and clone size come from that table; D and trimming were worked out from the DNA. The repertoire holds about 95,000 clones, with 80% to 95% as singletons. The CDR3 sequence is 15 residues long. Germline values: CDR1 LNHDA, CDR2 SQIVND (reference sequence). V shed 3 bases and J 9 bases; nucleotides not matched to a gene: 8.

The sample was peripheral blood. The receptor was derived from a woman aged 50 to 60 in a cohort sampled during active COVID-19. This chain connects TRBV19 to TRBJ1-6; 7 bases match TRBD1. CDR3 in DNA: TGTGCCAGTAGTATCCGCCCGTCAGGGGGTTCACCCCTCCACTTT. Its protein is CASSIRPSGGSPLHF.